These 7 T cell receptor beta chains were sequenced from one sample in a study of cytomegalovirus exposure and HLA in healthy donors. Amplification used 60 Vbeta primers and 13 Jbeta primers. TCRdb keeps only in-frame clones here, not all; method: immunoSEQ multiplex PCR. The table includes some 90,000 clones, roughly 70% detected once. Sequencing was done on a sample of PBMCs. The receptor set was obtained from a man between 35 and 55 years old in good health and CMV-seronegative.

This clone is labeled medium-sized (0.01 to 0.1%). The CDR3 nucleotides read TGTGCCAGCAGCTTGTCCGGGTTCACTGAAGCTTTCTTT. Protein sequence: CASSLSGFTEAFF. V gene TRBV5-4 combines with J gene TRBJ1-1; unclear D gene. Trimming left V 1 base short and J 4 bases short, with 8 bases between. The CDR3 has 13 amino acids. CDR1 SGHNT and CDR2 YYREEE come from the germline V gene (reference sequence).

The chain employs TRBV2 and TRBJ2-3, with D possibly being TRBD1 (5 bases). This CDR3 is built from 14 residues. V shed 6 bases and J shed 0 bases, with 10 bases lying between them. Germline assignment: CDR1 SNHLY and CDR2 FYNNEI. CDR3 DNA sequence: TGTGCCAGCAGGAGACAGCCTAGCACAGATACGCAGTATTTT. Encoded protein: CASRRQPSTDTQYF.

The chain joins TRBV6-5 to TRBJ2-7; TRBD1 agrees at 9 bases. This CDR3 region has 12 residues. Per the germline V gene, CDR1 is MNHEY and CDR2 is SVGAGI. J gave up 9 bases and V 4 bases, and 4 bases lay outside the gene matches. The CDR3 here is CASSWTGERQYF. Here the CDR3 DNA reads TGTGCCAGCAGTTGGACAGGGGAACGGCAGTACTTC.

The chain has TRBV6-5 and TRBJ2-3, with 9 bases aligning to TRBD1. Germline V CDR1 and CDR2: MNHEY, SVGAGI. With 6 bases clipped from V and 9 bases from J, the junction kept 10 bases outside the gene matches. The CDR3 has 14 amino acids. CDR3 coding DNA: TGTGCCAGCAGAAGCCGGGACAGGGTTGACACGCAGTATTTT. Its translation: CASRSRDRVDTQYF.

The rearrangement joins TRBV9 to TRBJ2-5; 7 bases fit TRBD2. V lost 3 bases and J lost 2; bases outside the gene matches: 7. The CDR3 sequence is 15 residues long. CDR1 SGDLS and CDR2 YYNGEE come from the germline V gene. The CDR3 DNA sequence: TGTGCCAGCAGCGGAAAGGGGACTACTCAAGAGACCCAGTACTTC. Residues: CASSGKGTTQETQYF.

This chain joins TRBV12-5 and TRBJ2-5, with D possibly TRBD1 on 7 matching bases. Germline CDR1 reads LGHNT; CDR2 reads FRNRAP. This CDR3 spans 14 amino acids. V lost 6 bases and J 4 bases, leaving 15 bases between the germline ends. CDR3: CASGPGQGGETQYF. As DNA, the CDR3 is TGTGCTAGTGGCCCGGGGCAGGGGGGAGAGACCCAGTACTTC.

The sample holds a few counts of this clone. DNA for the CDR3: TGTGCCAGCTCAAATGTGGGCGCGACACCGAATAGCAATCAGCCCCAGCATTTT. The encoded protein is CASSNVGATPNSNQPQHF. The rearrangement uses TRBV18 and TRBJ1-5; D gene unclear. The CDR3 covers 18 residues. Germline CDR1 KGHSH, CDR2 LQKENI. V lost 5 bases and J 0 bases, leaving 20 bases between the germline ends.